The clone carrying this TCR beta chain has just a few counts. Its antigen is undetermined. Following RNA extraction, reverse transcription yielded cDNA that acted as the sequencing template. Repertoires were generated with immunoSEQ multiplex PCR, while TCRdb's copy carries only in-frame clones and drops some. The sample has 90,000 to 150,000 clones, 53% seen once; the top ten hold 0.46%. These data come from a study of CD8+ T cells in alopecia areata. Study in general: Affected scalp percentage gauged treated patients' severity. Notes on the study in general: Only a single nonresponder existed, so baseline CD8+ expansion links stay unclear. Many expanded lesional clones remained in scalp and blood on tofacitinib.

Specified treatment: oral pan-JAK inhibitor, 5-10 mg twice daily. PBMCs yielded sorted CD4+ and CD8+ T cells. The sample consisted of CD4+ T cells sorted from blood, taken at week 4, from a patient treated with tofacitinib. This receptor was identified in a human donor with alopecia areata.

Here the CDR3 reads CAIRGTSGADTQYF. The CDR3 DNA reads TGTGCCATCAGAGGGACTAGCGGGGCAGATACGCAGTATTTT. The V call is TRBV10-3, the J call TRBJ2-3; 13 nucleotides match TRBD2. The CDR3 consists of 14 residues. CDR1 is ENHRY, CDR2 SYGVKD, per germline. Unmatched junction bases numbered 1, after V lost 6 bases and J lost 4 bases.